The present TCR beta chain was sequenced within a study of cytomegalovirus exposure and HLA in healthy donors. General study points: V- and J-gene trimming in TCR beta was tied to a missense DCLRE1C variant by an analysis performed later. Highly shared variants forming one cluster were likely a sequencing artifact. Most CMV-associated TCR beta chains were later found to appear HLA-restricted. Earlier analysis yielded a pattern in which most TCR beta V segments were productive about 90% or about 30% of the time.

PCR involved 60 Vbeta and 13 Jbeta primers. Assay used: immunoSEQ multiplex PCR; TCRdb lists only in-frame clones, some missing. The table has about 160,000 clones, roughly 80% seen once. As concerns this clone: Its specificity is not known.

The CDR3 sequence is 14 residues long. Germline V gives CDR1 SGHTA, CDR2 FQGNSA. J gave up 3 bases and V 5 bases, and 4 bases lay outside the gene matches. The chain has TRBV7-2 and TRBJ2-5, with 9 positions matching TRBD1. Sequenced input: PBMCs. The sequence derives from a male donor in good health and CMV-seropositive. This CDR3 reads CASSRGQGKETQYF. For the CDR3, the DNA is TGTGCCAGCAGCCGCGGACAGGGGAAAGAGACCCAGTACTTC. Filled out from reference TRBV7-2 and TRBJ2-5, the complete variable domain reads GAGVSQSPSNKVTEKGKDVELRCDPISGHTALYWYRQSLGQGLEFLIYFQGNSAPDKSGLPSDRFSAERTGGSVSTLTIQRTQQEDSAVYLCASSRGQGKETQYFGPGTRLLVL.